Only one count was recorded for the clone carrying this T cell receptor (beta chain). The entry originates in a study of cytomegalovirus exposure and HLA in healthy donors. PCR used 60 Vbeta primers and 13 Jbeta primers. Method: immunoSEQ multiplex PCR; TCRdb's copy keeps in-frame clones and lacks some. The sample contains about 99,000 clones, over 65% of which appear only once. CDR3 length: 18 amino acids. J was trimmed by 2 bases and V by 1 base; bases with no gene match: 9. Germline CDR1 is SGHVS and CDR2 is FNYEAQ. Material for sequencing was PBMCs. This chain uses TRBV7-6 with TRBJ2-3; TRBD2 matches 10 bases. This clonotype was sampled from a woman in her forties in good health and CMV-seronegative. CDR3 amino acids: CASSLGGSSGRTTDTQYF. In nucleotides, the CDR3 is TGTGCCAGCAGCTTAGGAGGCTCTAGCGGGAGAACCACAGATACGCAGTATTTT.